Following are 16 T cell receptor beta chains from one sample sequenced in a study of CD8+ T cells in alopecia areata (dated by TCRdb to between 2018 and 2020). In a handful of patients from the biomarker study, CD4+ cells were sorted further to obtain CD25+CD127- cells. The library was made by the immunoSEQ multiplex PCR assay. For TCR sequencing, RNA was extracted from every sample and reverse transcribed into cDNA to serve as template. TCRdb carries this immuneACCESS record with in-frame sequences only. Its versions omit some clonotypes, under half of them owing to an unresolved V gene in the studies checked, with the rest unexplained. Present in this sample are about 20,000 clones, roughly 60% of which were seen just once. Less than 5.5% of the sample is taken by the ten largest. Sequencing input: CD4+ Tregs sorted from blood. Receptor source: a human donor with alopecia areata.

The chain recombines TRBV4-3 with TRBJ2-1, with D tentatively TRBD2 (6 bases). The CDR3 runs to 16 residues. The V end lost 0 bases, the J end lost 7 bases, and 16 bases lay between the germline ends. Germline CDR1 LGHNA, CDR2 YSLEER. This CDR3 is CASSQDAGTVINEQFF. CDR3 nucleotide sequence: TGCGCCAGCAGCCAAGATGCGGGGACCGTGATTAATGAGCAGTTCTTC.

This clone occurred a few times. The chain carries TRBV29-1 and TRBJ2-1; D is possibly TRBD2 (6 bases). The germline gives CDR1 SQVTM, CDR2 ANQGSEA. The CDR3 totals 13 residues. The V end lost 0 bases, the J end lost 9 bases, and 12 bases lay between the germline ends. The CDR3 nucleotides are TGCAGCGTTGAAGAGGGTACGGGGGTTGAGCAGTTCTTC. The encoded protein is CSVEEGTGVEQFF.

V gene TRBV30 combines with J gene TRBJ2-7; no reliable D call. Germline V gene sequence: CDR1 GTSNPN, CDR2 SVGIG (reference sequence). V was trimmed by 0 bases and J by 6 bases, leaving 6 bases between them. This CDR3 is 11 amino acids long. CDR3 in amino acids: CAWSVQSEQYF. CDR3 sequence (DNA): TGTGCCTGGAGTGTACAGTCCGAGCAGTACTTC.

The count of this clone is one. The V and J genes are TRBV5-6 and TRBJ2-7, with D unresolved. Deletions cut 5 bases from V and 3 bases from J, with 6 bases between. The CDR3 is 11 amino acids. Germline CDR1 SGHDT, CDR2 YYEEEE. The CDR3 loop reads CASSISYEQYF. As DNA, the CDR3 is TGTGCCAGCAGTATCAGCTACGAGCAGTACTTC.

This clone showed up just a few times. The chain links TRBV5-1 to TRBJ2-7; the D gene is possibly TRBD2 (5 bases). Trimming pared 2 bases from V and 5 bases from J, leaving 8 bases between. CDR3 length: 12 residues. Germline V gene sequence: CDR1 SGHRS, CDR2 YFSETQ. The CDR3 nucleotides read TGCGCCAGCAGCTTAGGGAGCGACGAGCAGTACTTC. Its translation: CASSLGSDEQYF.

This clone was found once. Here the CDR3 reads CASSDQSLGDQPQHF. The CDR3 DNA reads as TGTGCCAGCAGCGACCAGTCTCTCGGCGATCAGCCCCAGCATTTT. V is TRBV7-9 and J is TRBJ1-5; the D is unclear. The V and J ends lost 5 bases and 5 bases respectively, with 16 bases between them. This CDR3 has 15 residues. CDR1 and CDR2 (germline): SEHNR, FQNEAQ (reference sequence).

This clone was recorded a few times. The chain has TRBV18 and TRBJ2-7, with a weak D call TRBD1 (6 bases). Germline lookup yields CDR1 KGHSH and CDR2 LQKENI. The CDR3 is 15 amino acids. V lost 6 bases and J 2 bases, leaving 17 bases between the germline ends. CDR3 region: CASSPSSQGPYEQYF. The CDR3 region has the DNA TGTGCCAGCTCCCCATCCAGCCAGGGGCCCTACGAGCAGTACTTC.

The rearrangement links TRBV15 to TRBJ2-5, with D maybe TRBD1 (6 bases). The CDR3 extends over 17 amino acids. Germline V lookup: CDR1 LNHNV, CDR2 YYDKDF (reference sequence). The germline V and J ends were trimmed by 0 bases and 4 bases, with 18 bases remaining between them. The CDR3 protein is CATSRDRLTGHLETQYF. CDR3 DNA sequence: TGTGCCACCAGCAGAGATCGCCTTACGGGACACCTAGAGACCCAGTACTTC.

This clone was seen more than once but under ten times. The CDR3 sequence is CASSSRLTLDNEQFF. For the CDR3, the DNA is TGTGCCAGCAGTTCCCGCCTCACCCTAGACAATGAGCAGTTCTTC. The chain combines TRBV27 with TRBJ2-1; no clear D. The CDR3 covers 15 residues. The V gene's germline CDR1 is MNHEY and CDR2 SMNVEV (reference sequence). The V gene lost 4 bases and the J gene lost 5 bases, with 15 bases spanning the gap.

The chain recombines TRBV5-1 with TRBJ1-5; TRBD1 aligns across 8 bases. Trimming took 4 bases from V and 7 from J; bases not matched to a gene: 7. Germline assignment: CDR1 SGHRS and CDR2 YFSETQ. The CDR3 totals 14 residues. The DNA for the CDR3 is TGCGCCAGCAGCCCTGACAGGGGTGGACAGCCCCAGCATTTT. It specifies CASSPDRGGQPQHF.

V and J are TRBV28 and TRBJ1-6; no clear D gene. The germline V and J ends were trimmed by 3 bases and 5 bases, with 14 bases remaining between them. The CDR3 is 16 amino acids. Germline lookup yields CDR1 MDHEN and CDR2 SYDVKM. The CDR3 loop is CASSFPMTLHNSPLHF. Here the CDR3 DNA reads TGTGCCAGCAGTTTCCCGATGACATTACATAATTCACCCCTCCACTTT.

The gene calls are TRBV11-2 and TRBJ1-1; D might be TRBD1 (5 bases). Germline V lookup: CDR1 SGHAT, CDR2 FQNNGV. Deletions cut 5 bases from V and 2 bases from J, with 9 bases between. The CDR3 runs 13 residues. Written as DNA, the CDR3 is TGTGCCAGCAGCCTGAGGGGAAACACTGAAGCTTTCTTT. It codes for CASSLRGNTEAFF.

The chain employs TRBV5-1 and TRBJ2-2; 11 bases are shared with TRBD2. The germline gives CDR1 SGHRS, CDR2 YFSETQ. V lost 0 bases and J lost 5; bases outside the gene matches: 3. The CDR3 totals 16 residues. The CDR3 spells CASSLGLAGRTGELFF. CDR3 DNA sequence: TGCGCCAGCAGCTTGGGACTAGCGGGAAGAACCGGGGAGCTGTTTTTT.

The V call is TRBV6-6, the J call TRBJ2-7, with TRBD2 identical over 12 bases. CDR1 is MNHNY, CDR2 SVGAGI, per germline (reference sequence). The CDR3 spans 14 residues. V gave up 7 bases and J gave up 9 bases; unmatched junction bases: 10. CDR3 residues: CASTQTSGRQVQYF. CDR3 nucleotide sequence: TGTGCCAGCACCCAGACTAGCGGGAGACAGGTGCAGTACTTC.

The V call is TRBV28, the J call TRBJ2-4; D perhaps matches TRBD2 (5 bases). The germline gives CDR1 MDHEN, CDR2 SYDVKM. CDR3 length: 19 residues. Between the trimmed V and J ends, which lost 5 bases and 1 base, there was a span of 24 bases. CDR3: CASSISEVWSPLAKNIQYF. The CDR3 coding sequence is TGTGCCAGCAGTATTTCGGAGGTGTGGAGCCCCCTGGCCAAAAACATTCAGTACTTC.

Of note for this clone: This same CDR3 is encoded by further DNA sequences in the sample. V and J are TRBV7-2 and TRBJ2-7; TRBD1 agrees at 9 bases. With V trimmed by 3 bases and J by 5 bases, 5 bases remained unmatched. Germline CDR1 reads SGHTA; CDR2 reads FQGNSA. The CDR3 contains 14 residues. The CDR3 coding sequence is TGTGCCAGCAGCTTCGACAGGGGGGGGGACGAGCAGTACTTC. As protein: CASSFDRGGDEQYF.